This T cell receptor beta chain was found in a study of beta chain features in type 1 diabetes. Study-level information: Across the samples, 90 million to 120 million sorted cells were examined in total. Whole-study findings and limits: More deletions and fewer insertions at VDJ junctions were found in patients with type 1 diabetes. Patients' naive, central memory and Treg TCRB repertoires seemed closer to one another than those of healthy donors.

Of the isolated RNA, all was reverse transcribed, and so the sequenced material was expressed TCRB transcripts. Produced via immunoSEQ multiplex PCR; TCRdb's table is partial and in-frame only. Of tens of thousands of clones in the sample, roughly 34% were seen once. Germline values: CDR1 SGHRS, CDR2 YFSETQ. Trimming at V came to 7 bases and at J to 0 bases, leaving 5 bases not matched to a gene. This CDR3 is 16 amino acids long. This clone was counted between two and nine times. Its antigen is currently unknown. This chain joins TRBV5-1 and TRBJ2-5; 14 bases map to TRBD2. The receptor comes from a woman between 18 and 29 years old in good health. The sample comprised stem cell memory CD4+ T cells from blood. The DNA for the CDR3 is TGCGCCAGCCGGACTAGCGGGGGGCCAAACCAAGAGACCCAGTACTTC. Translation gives CASRTSGGPNQETQYF. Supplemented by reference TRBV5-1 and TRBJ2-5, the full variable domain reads KAGVTQTPRYLIKTRGQQVTLSCSPISGHRSVSWYQQTPGQGLQFLFEYFSETQRNKGNFPGRFSGRQFSNSRSEMNVSTLELGDSALYLCASRTSGGPNQETQYFGPGTRLLVL.